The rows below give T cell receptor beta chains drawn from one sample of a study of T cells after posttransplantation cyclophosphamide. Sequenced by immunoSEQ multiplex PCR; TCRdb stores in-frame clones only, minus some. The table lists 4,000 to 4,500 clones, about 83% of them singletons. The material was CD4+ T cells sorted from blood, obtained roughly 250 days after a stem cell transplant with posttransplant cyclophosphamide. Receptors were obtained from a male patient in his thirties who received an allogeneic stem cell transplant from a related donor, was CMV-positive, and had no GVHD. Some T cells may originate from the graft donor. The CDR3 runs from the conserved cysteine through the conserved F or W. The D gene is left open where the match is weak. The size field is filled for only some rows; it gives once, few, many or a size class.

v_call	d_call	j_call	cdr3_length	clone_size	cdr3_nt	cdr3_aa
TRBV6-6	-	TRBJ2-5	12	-	TGTGCCAGCAAGCAGGGGCGAGAGACCCAGTACTTC	CASKQGRETQYF
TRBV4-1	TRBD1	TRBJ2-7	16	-	TGCGCCAGCAGCCAAGCCGTAGACAGGGCGGCGCGCGAGCAGTACTTC	CASSQAVDRAAREQYF
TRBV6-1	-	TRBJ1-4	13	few	TGTGCCAGCATCTTGGGGGGTGGAGAAAAACTGTTTTTT	CASILGGGEKLFF
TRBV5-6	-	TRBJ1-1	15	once	TGTGCCAGCAGCTTGCCCCAGGGCGGGGGCACTGAAGCTTTCTTT	CASSLPQGGGTEAFF
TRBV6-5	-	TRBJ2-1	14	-	TGTGCCAGCAGTTATGGCGGGCTTGGGTATGAGCAGTTCTTC	CASSYGGLGYEQFF
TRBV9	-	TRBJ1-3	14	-	TGTGCCAGCAGCTTAGGGTCTCCGGCGGACACCATATATTTT	CASSLGSPADTIYF
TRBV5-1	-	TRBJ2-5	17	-	TGCGCCAGCAGCTTGGGTGCGGGACCTCAAAGTGGGGAGACCCAGTACTTC	CASSLGAGPQSGETQYF
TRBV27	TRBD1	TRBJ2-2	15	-	TGTGCCAGCAGTTCCCGGGACAGAGACACCGGGGAGCTGTTTTTT	CASSSRDRDTGELFF
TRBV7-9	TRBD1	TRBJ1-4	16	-	TGTGCCAGCAGCTCGGACAGGGATGGCACTAATGAAAAACTGTTTTTT	CASSSDRDGTNEKLFF
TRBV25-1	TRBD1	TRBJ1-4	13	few	TGTGCCAGCAGACAGGGGGAAACAGAAAAACTGTTTTTT	CASRQGETEKLFF
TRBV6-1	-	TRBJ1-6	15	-	TGTGCCAGCATTCAACAGGGATCGGACAATTCCCCCCTCCACTTT	CASIQQGSDNSPLHF
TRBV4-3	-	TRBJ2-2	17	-	TGCGCCAGCAGCCAAGAATTCTCAGGGGGGAGCACCGGGGAGCTGTTTTTT	CASSQEFSGGSTGELFF
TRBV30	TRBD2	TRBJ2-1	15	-	TGTGCCTGGAGTGTAACCGGGACTAGCGGCAATGAGCAGTTCTTC	CAWSVTGTSGNEQFF
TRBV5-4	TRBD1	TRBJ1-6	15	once	TGTGCCAGCAGCAGGGACAGGCCCCATAATTCCCCCCTCCACTTT	CASSRDRPHNSPLHF